The rows below give T cell receptor beta chains drawn from one sample of a study of OX40 agonist ivuxolimab in advanced cancers. The data were produced by immunoSEQ multiplex PCR, yet TCRdb's version contains in-frame clones alone and is incomplete. This sample has around 30,000 clones, with roughly 87% found just once. Specimen: CD4+ or CD8+ T cells sorted from blood, collected in a trial of the OX40 agonist ivuxolimab. The receptor set was obtained from an adult with an advanced solid tumor such as melanoma, head and neck, liver or kidney cancer. The CDR3 runs from the conserved cysteine through the conserved F or W. The D gene is left open where the match is weak. The size entry is marked missing in some rows and otherwise reads once, few, many or a size class.

.	TRBJ2-7	TRBD2	TRBV19	CASSAGLAVYEQYF	TGTGCCAGTAGTGCGGGACTAGCGGTATACGAGCAGTACTTC
.	TRBJ2-2	TRBD1	TRBV19	CASSIRGQVTRRELFF	TGTGCCAGTAGTATCCGGGGACAGGTGACCCGCCGGGAGCTGTTTTTT
.	TRBJ2-5	TRBD2	TRBV7-9	CASSLGAAGGQETQYF	TGTGCCAGCAGCTTAGGGGCTGCGGGGGGCCAAGAGACCCAGTACTTC
.	TRBJ2-1	.	TRBV4-1	CASTTHPGVRTNSSYNEQFF	TGCGCCAGCACCACCCACCCGGGGGTCCGAACTAACAGCTCCTACAATGAGCAGTTCTTC
.	TRBJ2-3	TRBD2	TRBV6-4	CASSDRGGTDTQYF	TGTGCCAGCAGTGACCGGGGGGGAACAGATACGCAGTATTTT
.	TRBJ2-7	TRBD1	TRBV15	CATSMRQGYEQYF	TGTGCCACCAGCATGAGACAGGGGTACGAGCAGTACTTC
.	TRBJ2-3	TRBD1	TRBV10-2	CASSAQGETQYF	TGCGCCAGCAGTGCCCAGGGGGAGACGCAGTATTTT
.	TRBJ2-5	.	TRBV5-1	CASSPTAQETQYF	TGCGCCAGCAGCCCTACAGCACAAGAGACCCAGTACTTC
few	TRBJ1-5	.	TRBV7-8	CASSRRGLQPQHF	TGTGCCAGCAGCCGTCGGGGGCTTCAGCCCCAGCATTTT
once	TRBJ1-2	TRBD1	TRBV27	CASSPGQGWGYGYTF	TGTGCCAGCAGTCCGGGACAGGGTTGGGGCTATGGCTACACCTTC
.	TRBJ1-2	.	TRBV27	CASSLSIQGHYGYTF	TGTGCCAGCAGTTTATCTATTCAAGGACACTATGGCTACACCTTC
.	TRBJ1-2	TRBD1	TRBV29-1	CSVQGGDSGYTF	TGCAGCGTACAGGGGGGCGATAGTGGCTACACCTTC
.	TRBJ1-4	.	TRBV7-7	CASSLERQRVGNEKLFF	TGTGCTAGCAGCTTAGAGCGACAGAGGGTCGGTAATGAAAAACTGTTTTTT
.	TRBJ1-6	TRBD1	TRBV6-5	CASSYWDSSNSPLHF	TGTGCCAGCAGTTACTGGGACAGTTCTAATTCACCCCTCCACTTT
.	TRBJ2-1	TRBD1	TRBV7-3	CASSLRRTGGNEQFF	TGTGCCAGCAGCTTACGCAGGACAGGGGGAAATGAGCAGTTCTTC
.	TRBJ2-6	.	TRBV5-6	CASSWPNIIGSGANVLTF	TGTGCCAGCAGCTGGCCGAATATAATAGGGTCTGGGGCCAACGTCCTGACTTTC
.	TRBJ1-1	.	TRBV9	CASRKGGANTEAFF	TGTGCCAGCAGGAAGGGAGGGGCTAACACTGAAGCTTTCTTT
.	TRBJ2-5	.	TRBV2	CASSVRGGETQYF	TGTGCCAGCAGCGTAAGGGGTGGGGAGACCCAGTACTTC
once	TRBJ2-7	TRBD2	TRBV6-1	CASHGTSSYEQYF	TGTGCCAGCCACGGGACTAGCTCCTACGAGCAGTACTTC
.	TRBJ2-1	TRBD2	TRBV5-1	CASSLDLAGLNEQFF	TGCGCCAGCAGCTTGGACCTAGCGGGTTTAAATGAGCAGTTCTTC
.	TRBJ1-2	TRBD1	TRBV5-1	CASSGTTGGTSYTF	TGCGCCAGCAGCGGAACGACAGGGGGTACGAGCTACACCTTC
.	TRBJ1-2	.	TRBV19	CASSTQGVDGYTF	TGTGCCAGTAGTACCCAGGGTGTGGATGGCTACACCTTC
.	TRBJ2-1	TRBD2	TRBV4-1	CASSQEGGGAYNEQFF	TGCGCCAGCAGCCAAGAGGGCGGGGGGGCGTACAATGAGCAGTTCTTC
.	TRBJ1-5	.	TRBV6-7	CASRNESAQPQHF	TGTGCCAGCAGAAATGAGAGTGCTCAGCCCCAGCATTTT
.	TRBJ1-4	TRBD1	TRBV2	CASSDRGWKLFF	TGTGCCAGCAGTGACAGGGGGTGGAAACTGTTTTTT
.	TRBJ2-1	.	TRBV18	CASSEDSFEQFF	TGTGCCAGCTCAGAGGACAGTTTTGAGCAGTTCTTC
.	TRBJ1-5	.	TRBV27	CASSFKPYSNQPQHF	TGTGCCAGCAGTTTTAAGCCATATAGCAATCAGCCCCAGCATTTT
.	TRBJ2-1	.	TRBV6-5	CASSYSDSYNEQFF	TGTGCCAGCAGTTACTCGGACAGCTACAATGAGCAGTTCTTC
.	TRBJ2-5	TRBD2	TRBV2	CASTRLAGETQYF	TGTGCCAGCACTAGACTAGCCGGAGAGACCCAGTACTTC
.	TRBJ1-1	TRBD1	TRBV7-9	CASSTQGADTEAFF	TGTGCCAGCAGCACACAGGGGGCGGACACTGAAGCTTTCTTT
.	TRBJ2-3	.	TRBV27	CASSPSPRGTDTQYF	TGTGCCAGCAGTCCATCCCCTCGCGGCACAGATACGCAGTATTTT
.	TRBJ2-5	.	TRBV28	CASSLGRTVRRGTQYF	TGTGCCAGCAGTTTAGGTAGGACAGTCCGGAGGGGGACCCAGTACTTC
.	TRBJ2-5	TRBD2	TRBV7-2	CASSISSGVQETQYF	TGTGCCAGCAGCATCTCTAGCGGGGTTCAAGAGACCCAGTACTTC
.	TRBJ1-1	.	TRBV6-5	CASSHPPGEAFF	TGTGCCAGCAGTCATCCACCAGGAGAAGCTTTCTTT
once	TRBJ2-3	.	TRBV10-2	CASREGSTDTQYF	TGCGCCAGCAGGGAGGGGAGCACAGATACGCAGTATTTT
.	TRBJ1-2	.	TRBV7-3	CASSPGGSYGYTF	TGTGCCAGCAGCCCCGGGGGCAGCTATGGCTACACCTTC
few	TRBJ1-3	TRBD1	TRBV5-5	CASSPQGVGSGNTIYF	TGTGCCAGCAGCCCCCAGGGGGTGGGCTCTGGAAACACCATATATTTT
.	TRBJ1-2	.	TRBV11-2	CASSLAGKQAYGYTF	TGTGCCAGCAGCTTAGCCGGGAAACAAGCCTATGGCTACACCTTC
.	TRBJ1-2	TRBD1	TRBV7-3	CASSPTTGRLDGYTF	TGTGCCAGCAGCCCGACGACAGGGAGATTGGATGGCTACACCTTC
.	TRBJ2-1	TRBD1	TRBV29-1	CSADRGGEQFF	TGCAGCGCCGACAGGGGCGGAGAGCAGTTCTTC
.	TRBJ2-2	.	TRBV5-1	CASSSVIPDTGELFF	TGCGCCAGCAGCTCTGTGATTCCGGACACCGGGGAGCTGTTTTTT
.	TRBJ2-2	.	TRBV27	CASSFLGNTGELFF	TGTGCCAGCAGTTTTCTGGGGAACACCGGGGAGCTGTTTTTT
.	TRBJ2-3	.	TRBV2	CASSGGGTSTDTQYF	TGTGCCAGCAGTGGGGGCGGAACTAGCACAGATACGCAGTATTTT
.	TRBJ2-5	TRBD1	TRBV6-5	CASSPGTAYQETQYF	TGTGCCAGCAGCCCCGGGACAGCGTACCAAGAGACCCAGTACTTC
.	TRBJ2-7	TRBD2	TRBV6-1	CASSDPLAGGSYEQYF	TGTGCCAGCAGTGACCCACTAGCGGGAGGGTCCTACGAGCAGTACTTC
.	TRBJ2-1	.	TRBV6-1	CASSERPGAYNEQFF	TGTGCCAGCAGTGAAAGACCGGGGGCTTACAATGAGCAGTTCTTC
.	TRBJ1-1	.	TRBV2	CASKLNTEAFF	TGTGCCAGCAAATTGAACACTGAAGCTTTCTTT
.	TRBJ1-2	TRBD1	TRBV28	CASSFWGQGADGYTF	TGTGCCAGCAGTTTCTGGGGACAGGGGGCGGATGGCTACACCTTC
.	TRBJ2-2	.	TRBV28	CASSLFGKQLFF	TGTGCCAGCAGTTTGTTCGGGAAGCAGCTGTTTTTT
.	TRBJ2-7	.	TRBV11-2	CASSVSTGFRDRPPLF	TGTGCCAGCAGCGTAAGCACGGGCTTCCGGGACCGACCACCCCTATTC
.	TRBJ1-3	TRBD1	TRBV18	CASSPEQGKTGNTIYF	TGTGCCAGCTCACCCGAACAGGGGAAGACTGGAAACACCATATATTTT
.	TRBJ2-1	TRBD2	TRBV11-3	CASSSGLAGGYEQFF	TGTGCCAGCAGCTCGGGACTAGCGGGAGGGTATGAGCAGTTCTTC
.	TRBJ2-1	.	TRBV7-9	CASSLDLRGAIHNEQFF	TGTGCCAGCAGCTTAGACCTACGGGGTGCCATCCACAATGAGCAGTTCTTC
.	TRBJ1-1	.	TRBV25-1	CASSESGNTEAFF	TGTGCCAGCAGTGAATCCGGGAACACTGAAGCTTTCTTT